The 23 T cell receptor beta chains presented below share a single source sample, sequenced in a study of regulatory T cells in long-lasting Graves disease. The time point is: persistent/refractory GD, antithyroid drugs over 5 years with positive TRAb. RNA extracted from PBMCs served as the sequencing template. Relying on iRepertoire HTBI primers and Arm-PCR of CDR3 regions, the team built TCR beta libraries. TCRdb itself ran the multiplex PCR reads through MiXCR, one entry per CDR3 protein. The table has around 430,000 distinct CDR3 sequences, roughly 22% seen once. Sequences were derived from peripheral blood mononuclear cells (PBMCs), sampled when the disease was refractory, from a patient treated with antithyroid drugs. These TCRs come from a female donor with Graves disease.

This clonotype was observed many times. This chain links TRBV5-1 with TRBJ1-5, with TRBD1 identical over 7 bases. The CDR3 sequence is 15 residues long. The V segment lost 0 bases and the J segment 3 bases; nucleotides outside the gene matches: 3. Germline V gene sequence: CDR1 SGHRS, CDR2 YFSETQ. The CDR3 DNA sequence: TGCGCCAGCAGCTTGGATGACAGGGTCAATCAGCCCCAGCATTTT. Protein product: CASSLDDRVNQPQHF.

This chain connects TRBV6-1 to TRBJ2-7, with D tentatively TRBD2 (5 bases). Germline V CDR1 and CDR2: MNHNS, SASEGT. CDR3 size: 13 residues. V was trimmed by 8 bases and J by 1 base, leaving 12 bases between them. This chain's CDR3 is CASGKEESYEQYF. The CDR3 region has the DNA TGTGCCAGCGGAAAGGAGGAGTCCTACGAGCAGTACTTC.

This clonotype was seen ten or more times. The CDR3 nucleotides read TGTGCCAGCTCCCTTAGCAGGACAGGGGGCTACGAGCAGTACTTC. This encodes CASSLSRTGGYEQYF. This rearrangement joins TRBV6-1 to TRBJ2-7; 10 bases match TRBD1. V lost 8 bases and J lost 3; bases outside the gene matches: 10. The CDR3 is 15 amino acids. The germline CDR1 and CDR2 sequences are MNHNS and SASEGT.

The chain is built from TRBV30 and TRBJ1-2, with TRBD1 matching over 9 bases. The germline V gene encodes CDR1 GTSNPN and CDR2 SVGIG (reference sequence). V shed 8 bases and J 8 bases; nucleotides not matched to a gene: 9. The CDR3 consists of 12 residues. CDR3 coding DNA: TGTGCCCACACAGGGGGCGCGCGAGGCTACACCTTC. It translates to CAHTGGARGYTF.

CDR3 sequence reads: CASSPWGTGALNTEAFF. CDR3 DNA sequence: TGTGCCAGCAGCCCCTGGGGGACAGGGGCTTTGAACACTGAAGCTTTCTTT. The chain employs TRBV13 and TRBJ1-1; TRBD1 agrees at 10 bases. The CDR3 sequence is 17 residues long. Trimming cost V 5 bases and J 0 bases; bases outside gene matches: 9. Germline V gene lookup returns CDR1 PRHDT and CDR2 FYEKMQ (reference sequence). Full variable domain (rest looked up from reference TRBV13 and TRBJ1-1): AAGVIQSPRHLIKEKRETATLKCYPIPRHDTVYWYQQGPGQDPQFLISFYEKMQSDKGSIPDRFSAQQFSDYHSELNMSSLELGDSALYFCASSPWGTGALNTEAFFGQGTRLTVV.

The chain employs TRBV6-1 and TRBJ2-5; D unclear. V was pared by 10 bases and J by 7 bases, with 19 bases between. The germline CDR1 and CDR2 sequences are MNHNS and SASEGT. CDR3 length: 13 amino acids. The CDR3: CAIKRNGGGTQYF. In DNA form, the CDR3 reads TGTGCCATCAAAAGGAATGGTGGCGGGACCCAGTACTTC.

This clonotype was detected ten times or more. The chain links TRBV19 to TRBJ2-6; D is undetermined. The CDR3 spans 15 residues. Germline V gene data show CDR1 as LNHDA and CDR2 as SQIVND (reference sequence). V dropped 3 bases and J dropped 5 bases, with 11 bases sitting between them. Here the CDR3 DNA reads TGTGCCAGTAGTATGACGGCCCAAAGGGCCAACGTCCTGACTTTC. It codes for CASSMTAQRANVLTF. Based on the CDR3 plus reference TRBV19 and TRBJ2-6, the full variable domain is DGGITQSPKYLFRKEGQNVTLSCEQNLNHDAMYWYRQDPGQGLRLIYYSQIVNDFQKGDIAEGYSVSREKKESFPLTVTSAQKNPTAFYLCASSMTAQRANVLTFGAGSRLTVL.

V usage is TRBV20-1 and J usage is TRBJ1-1; D gene uncertain. With 0 bases removed from V and 7 bases from J, the gap between germline ends came to 6 bases. Looked up from germline, CDR1 is DFQATT and CDR2 is SNEGSKA (reference sequence). The CDR3 is 11 amino acids. CDR3 DNA sequence: TGCAGTGCTAGAGAACAGTTTGAAGCTTTCTTT. Its protein product is CSAREQFEAFF.

V gene TRBV29-1 combines with J gene TRBJ1-6, with no clear D. The CDR3 is made up of 13 amino acids. The germline V and J ends were trimmed by 5 bases and 6 bases, with 11 bases remaining between them. The germline CDR1 and CDR2 sequences are SQVTM and ANQGSEA. CDR3 amino acids: CSVRNSFNSPLHF. The CDR3 DNA reads TGCAGCGTTCGTAACAGCTTTAATTCACCCCTCCACTTT. The variable domain in full, with the rest retrieved from reference TRBV29-1 and TRBJ1-6, is SAVISQKPSRDICQRGTSLTIQCQVDSQVTMMFWYRQQPGQSLTLIATANQGSEATYESGFVIDKFPISRPNLTFSTLTVSNMSPEDSSIYLCSVRNSFNSPLHFGNGTRLTVT.

The chain is built from TRBV14 and TRBJ1-4; a possible D gene is TRBD1 (5 bases). Looked up from germline, CDR1 is SGHDN and CDR2 is FVKESK. Trimming took 1 base from V and 3 from J, leaving 15 bases between them. The CDR3 loop spans 17 amino acids. CDR3: CASSQAAFGAANEKLFF. CDR3 nucleotide sequence: TGTGCCAGCAGCCAAGCGGCTTTTGGGGCGGCTAATGAAAAACTGTTTTTT.

This clonotype has a count of ten or more. The chain combines TRBV12-3 or TRBV12-4 with TRBJ2-2; 9 positions agree with TRBD1. There are 15 residues in the CDR3. The V gene end was trimmed by 6 bases and the J gene end by 4 bases; junction bases not matched to a gene: 6. The CDR3 nucleotides read TGTGCCAGCAGACAGGACAGGGGCTTCACCGGGGAGCTGTTTTTT. This codes for CASRQDRGFTGELFF.

The chain links TRBV2 to TRBJ2-6; D is possibly TRBD1 (5 bases). Germline CDR1 and CDR2: SNHLY and FYNNEI. The V end was cut by 3 bases, the J end by 0 bases, with 12 bases between. CDR3 length equals 17 residues. The CDR3 sequence is CASSDRAAPSGANVLTF. In DNA form, the CDR3 reads TGTGCCAGCAGTGACAGGGCCGCTCCCTCTGGGGCCAACGTCCTGACTTTC.

This clonotype appeared many times. V and J are TRBV12-3 or TRBV12-4 and TRBJ1-5; D might be TRBD1 (6 bases). The germline V and J ends were trimmed by 8 bases and 4 bases, with 15 bases remaining between them. The CDR3 has 14 amino acids. CDR3: CASGTGHQNQPQHF. CDR3 sequence (DNA): TGTGCCAGCGGCACGGGACACCAAAATCAGCCCCAGCATTTT.

This clonotype has a count of ten or more. The V and J genes are TRBV28 and TRBJ2-4, with a possible D match to TRBD2 (5 bases). V was trimmed by 6 bases and J by 8 bases, leaving 17 bases between them. CDR1 and CDR2 from the germline V gene are MDHEN and SYDVKM. This CDR3 comprises 14 residues. The CDR3 DNA is TGTGCCAGCAGCCAACTACTAGGTCGGGACATTCAGTACTTC. The encoded protein is CASSQLLGRDIQYF.

Ten or more counts support this clonotype. The V gene is TRBV12-3 or TRBV12-4, the J gene TRBJ1-1; D remains unclear. Trimming took off 2 bases at V and 7 bases at J, with 11 bases between the two ends. This CDR3 is 13 amino acids long. This CDR3 is CASSLRLGLEAFF. Written as DNA, the CDR3 is TGTGCCAGCAGTTTAAGACTTGGCCTTGAAGCTTTCTTT.

This clonotype occurred many times. J is TRBJ1-5 and V is TRBV20-1, with TRBD1 as a possible D gene (5 bases). CDR1 and CDR2 (germline): DFQATT, SNEGSKA (reference sequence). The length of the CDR3 is 13 residues. The V gene lost 0 bases and the J gene lost 7 bases, with 10 bases spanning the gap. CDR3: CSAREQGEQPQHF. The CDR3 bases are TGCAGTGCTAGAGAGCAGGGAGAACAGCCCCAGCATTTT.

About this clonotype itself: A much bigger clone sits one base away, suggesting this may be a read error. J is TRBJ1-2 and V is TRBV6-5; 7 nucleotides line up with TRBD1. Per germline, CDR1 MNHEY and CDR2 SVGAGI. The V and J ends lost 4 bases and 8 bases, in that order; junction bases with no gene match: 4. The CDR3 consists of 12 residues. In DNA form, the CDR3 reads TGTGCCAGCAGTTCACACAGGGGAGGCTACACCTTC. Translation: CASSSHRGGYTF.

A word on this clonotype: The junction departs from the called germline gene at one end, perhaps through a read error. The chain employs TRBV3-1 and TRBJ1-2; D remains ambiguous. The CDR3 contains 16 residues. Germline CDR1 is LGHDT and CDR2 is YNNKEL (reference sequence). CDR3 nucleotide sequence: TGTGCCGGCAGCCAAGACGAAGAAGAGGCTAACTATGGCTACACCTTC. Translated: CAGSQDEEEANYGYTF.

This clonotype occurred many times. V usage is TRBV7-2 and J usage is TRBJ1-5; TRBD1 is a possible D gene (6 bases). The CDR3 runs to 15 residues. Trimming left V 0 bases short and J 6 bases short, with 12 bases between. Per germline, CDR1 SGHTA and CDR2 FQGNSA. The CDR3 loop reads CASSLAGQGPQPQHF. The CDR3 DNA follows: TGTGCCAGCAGCTTAGCGGGACAAGGTCCTCAGCCCCAGCATTTT.

This clonotype was seen only a few times. V and J are TRBV24-1 and TRBJ2-3, with a possible D match to TRBD2 (5 bases). This CDR3 comprises 15 residues. Germline CDR1 and CDR2: KGHDR and SFDVKD. Trimming cost V 6 bases and J 4 bases, with 16 bases left between them. This chain's CDR3 is CATSPPGESADTQYF. Here the CDR3 DNA reads TGTGCCACCAGTCCCCCCGGGGAATCTGCAGATACGCAGTATTTT.

This clonotype occurred many times. This chain connects TRBV7-2 to TRBJ1-6; D not resolved. This CDR3 region has 14 residues. Germline CDR1 SGHTA, CDR2 FQGNSA. Trimming stripped 0 bases from V and 9 bases from J, with 9 bases between. The CDR3 region is CASSLARVSSPLHF. The CDR3, as DNA: TGTGCCAGCAGCTTAGCTCGGGTCTCTTCACCCCTCCACTTT.

There are many counts of this clonotype. This sequence joins TRBV28 and TRBJ1-6; D is unclear. Trimming pared 5 bases from V and 7 bases from J, leaving 12 bases between. Germline V lookup: CDR1 MDHEN, CDR2 SYDVKM. The CDR3 sequence is 14 residues long. The chain's CDR3 is CASSLGGHNSPLHF. In DNA form, the CDR3 reads TGTGCCAGCAGTCTGGGAGGTCACAATTCACCCCTCCACTTT. Together with reference TRBV28 and TRBJ1-6, the CDR3 gives the full variable domain: DVKVTQSSRYLVKRTGEKVFLECVQDMDHENMFWYRQDPGLGLRLIYFSYDVKMKEKGDIPEGYSVSREKKERFSLILESASTNQTSMYLCASSLGGHNSPLHFGNGTRLTVT.

Many counts were recorded for this clonotype. V and J are TRBV28 and TRBJ2-7; D gene unclear. Germline-derived CDR1 and CDR2 are MDHEN and SYDVKM. V dropped 2 bases and J dropped 6 bases, with 5 bases sitting between them. This CDR3 region has 11 residues. The CDR3 loop is CASSLSGEQYF. DNA of the CDR3: TGTGCCAGCAGTTTAAGTGGCGAGCAGTACTTC.